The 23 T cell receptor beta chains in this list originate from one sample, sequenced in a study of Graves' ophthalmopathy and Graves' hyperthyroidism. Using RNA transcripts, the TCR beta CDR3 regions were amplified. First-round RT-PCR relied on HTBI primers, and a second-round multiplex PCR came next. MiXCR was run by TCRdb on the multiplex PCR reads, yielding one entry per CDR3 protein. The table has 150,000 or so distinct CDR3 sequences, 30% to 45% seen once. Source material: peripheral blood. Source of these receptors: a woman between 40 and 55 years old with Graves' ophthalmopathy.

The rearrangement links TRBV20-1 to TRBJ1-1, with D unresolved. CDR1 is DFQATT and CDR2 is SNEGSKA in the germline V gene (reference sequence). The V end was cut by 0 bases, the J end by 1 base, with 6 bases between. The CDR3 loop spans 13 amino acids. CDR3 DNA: TGCAGTGCTAGAGATCGGGGGAACACTGAAGCTTTCTTT. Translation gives CSARDRGNTEAFF.

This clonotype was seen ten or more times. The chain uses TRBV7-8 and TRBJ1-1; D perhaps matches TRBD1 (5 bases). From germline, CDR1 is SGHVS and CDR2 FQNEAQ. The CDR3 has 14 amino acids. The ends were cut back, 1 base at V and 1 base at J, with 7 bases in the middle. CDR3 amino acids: CASSLVGANTEAFF. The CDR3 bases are TGTGCCAGCAGCTTAGTTGGGGCGAACACTGAAGCTTTCTTT.

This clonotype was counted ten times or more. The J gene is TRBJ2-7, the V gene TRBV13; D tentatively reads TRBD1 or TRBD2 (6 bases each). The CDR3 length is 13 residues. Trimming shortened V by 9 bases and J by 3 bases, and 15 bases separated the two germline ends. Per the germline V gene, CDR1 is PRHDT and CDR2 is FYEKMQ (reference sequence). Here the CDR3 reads CASSGAENYEQYF. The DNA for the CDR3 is TGTGCCAGTTCGGGGGCAGAAAACTACGAGCAGTACTTC.

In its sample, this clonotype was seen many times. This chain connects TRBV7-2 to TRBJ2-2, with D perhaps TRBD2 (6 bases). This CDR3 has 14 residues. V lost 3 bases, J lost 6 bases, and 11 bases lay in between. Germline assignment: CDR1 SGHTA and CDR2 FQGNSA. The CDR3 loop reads CASSFAPGAGELFF. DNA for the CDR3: TGTGCCAGCAGCTTTGCCCCGGGAGCCGGGGAGCTGTTTTTT.

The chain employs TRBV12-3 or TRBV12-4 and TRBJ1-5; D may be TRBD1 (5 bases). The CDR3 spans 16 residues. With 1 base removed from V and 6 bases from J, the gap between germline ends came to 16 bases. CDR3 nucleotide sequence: TGTGCCAGCAGTTTAGGGGCCAATTATGGGGCTCAGCCCCAGCATTTT. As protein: CASSLGANYGAQPQHF.

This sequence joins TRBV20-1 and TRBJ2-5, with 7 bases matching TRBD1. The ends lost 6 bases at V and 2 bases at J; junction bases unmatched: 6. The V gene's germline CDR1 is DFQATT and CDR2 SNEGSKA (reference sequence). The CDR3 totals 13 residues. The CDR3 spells CSATHRGQETQYF. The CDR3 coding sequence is TGCAGTGCCACCCACAGGGGTCAAGAGACCCAGTACTTC.

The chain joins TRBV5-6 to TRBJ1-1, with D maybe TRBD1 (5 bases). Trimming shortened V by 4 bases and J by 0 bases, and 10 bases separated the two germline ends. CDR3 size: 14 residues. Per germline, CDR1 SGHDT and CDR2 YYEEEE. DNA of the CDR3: TGTGCCAGCAGCAGGAGACAGTTGAACACTGAAGCTTTCTTT. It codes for CASSRRQLNTEAFF. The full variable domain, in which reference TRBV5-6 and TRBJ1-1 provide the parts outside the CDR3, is DAGVTQSPTHLIKTRGQQVTLRCSPKSGHDTVSWYQQALGQGPQFIFQYYEEEERQRGNFPDRFSGHQFPNYSSELNVNALLLGDSALYLCASSRRQLNTEAFFGQGTRLTVV.

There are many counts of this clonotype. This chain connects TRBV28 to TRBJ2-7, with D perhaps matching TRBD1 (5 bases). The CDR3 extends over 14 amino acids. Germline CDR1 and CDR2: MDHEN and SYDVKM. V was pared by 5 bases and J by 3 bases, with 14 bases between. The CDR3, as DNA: TGTGCCAGCAGTAGGGGTCATAGGGGCTACGAGCAGTACTTC. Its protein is CASSRGHRGYEQYF.

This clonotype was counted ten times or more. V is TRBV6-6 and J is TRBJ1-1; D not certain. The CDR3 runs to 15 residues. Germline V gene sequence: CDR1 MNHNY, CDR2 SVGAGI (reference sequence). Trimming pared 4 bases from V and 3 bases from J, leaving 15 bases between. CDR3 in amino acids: CASSLGSAPDTEAFF. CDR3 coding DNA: TGTGCCAGCAGTTTGGGGTCGGCGCCGGACACTGAAGCTTTCTTT.

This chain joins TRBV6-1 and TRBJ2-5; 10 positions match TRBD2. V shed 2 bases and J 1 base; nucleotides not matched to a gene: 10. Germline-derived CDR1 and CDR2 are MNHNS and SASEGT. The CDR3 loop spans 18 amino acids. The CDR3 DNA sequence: TGTGCCAGCAGTGAAACTCTAGCGGGAGAACACCTCCAAGAGACCCAGTACTTC. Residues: CASSETLAGEHLQETQYF.

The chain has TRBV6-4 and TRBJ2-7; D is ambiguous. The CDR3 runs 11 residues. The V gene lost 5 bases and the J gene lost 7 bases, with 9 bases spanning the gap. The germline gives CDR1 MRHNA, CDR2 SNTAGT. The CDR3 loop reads CASSRLREQYF. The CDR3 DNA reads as TGTGCCAGCAGTCGGCTCCGGGAGCAGTACTTC.

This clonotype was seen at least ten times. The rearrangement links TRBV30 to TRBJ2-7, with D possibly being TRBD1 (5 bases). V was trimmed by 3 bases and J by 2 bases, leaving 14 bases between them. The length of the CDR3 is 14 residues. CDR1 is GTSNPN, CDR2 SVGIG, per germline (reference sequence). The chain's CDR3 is CAWSVNRWTYEQYF. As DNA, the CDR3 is TGTGCCTGGAGCGTAAACAGGTGGACCTACGAGCAGTACTTC.

The DNA of the CDR3 is TGCGCCAGCGGGACAGGGGAGACCCAGTACTTC. Amino acid sequence: CASGTGETQYF. The chain uses TRBV5-1 and TRBJ2-5, with TRBD1 identical over 9 bases. Germline lookup yields CDR1 SGHRS and CDR2 YFSETQ. V shed 7 bases and J 5 bases; nucleotides not matched to a gene: 0. This CDR3 has 11 amino acids.

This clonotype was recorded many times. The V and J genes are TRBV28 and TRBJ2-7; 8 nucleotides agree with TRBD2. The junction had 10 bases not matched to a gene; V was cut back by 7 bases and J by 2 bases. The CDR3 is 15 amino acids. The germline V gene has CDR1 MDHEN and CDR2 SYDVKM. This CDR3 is CASNPPGLDPYEQYF. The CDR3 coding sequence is TGTGCCAGCAACCCACCGGGACTAGACCCCTACGAGCAGTACTTC.

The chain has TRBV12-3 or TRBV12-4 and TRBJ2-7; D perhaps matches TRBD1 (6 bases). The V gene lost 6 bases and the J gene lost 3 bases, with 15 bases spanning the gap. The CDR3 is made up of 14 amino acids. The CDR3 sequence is CASRSTGASYEQYF. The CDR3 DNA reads TGTGCCAGCAGATCGACAGGTGCCAGCTACGAGCAGTACTTC.

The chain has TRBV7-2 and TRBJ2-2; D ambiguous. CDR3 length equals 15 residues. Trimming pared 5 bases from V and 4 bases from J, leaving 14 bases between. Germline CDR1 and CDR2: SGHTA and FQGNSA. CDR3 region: CASSPMVGSTGELFF. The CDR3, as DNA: TGTGCCAGCAGCCCCATGGTTGGTAGCACCGGGGAGCTGTTTTTT.

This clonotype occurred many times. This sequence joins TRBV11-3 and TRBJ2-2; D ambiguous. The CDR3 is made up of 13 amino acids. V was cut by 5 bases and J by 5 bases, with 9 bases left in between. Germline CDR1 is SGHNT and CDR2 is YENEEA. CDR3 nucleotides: TGTGCCAGCAGCCCCAAAGTAACCGGGGAGCTGTTTTTT. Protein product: CASSPKVTGELFF.

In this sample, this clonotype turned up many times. The CDR3 spells CASSTHSGGGNQPQHF. Here the CDR3 DNA reads TGTGCCAGCAGCACCCATTCAGGGGGGGGCAATCAGCCCCAGCATTTT. The chain recombines TRBV11-1 with TRBJ1-5; 7 bases fit TRBD1. The CDR3 spans 16 residues. The ends lost 5 bases at V and 2 bases at J; junction bases unmatched: 9. Germline V gives CDR1 SGHAT, CDR2 FQDESV (reference sequence). The full variable domain, with the rest looked up from reference TRBV11-1 and TRBJ1-5, is EAEVAQSPRYKITEKSQAVAFWCDPISGHATLYWYRQILGQGPELLVQFQDESVVDDSQLPKDRFSAERLKGVDSTLKIQPAELGDSAMYLCASSTHSGGGNQPQHFGDGTRLSIL.

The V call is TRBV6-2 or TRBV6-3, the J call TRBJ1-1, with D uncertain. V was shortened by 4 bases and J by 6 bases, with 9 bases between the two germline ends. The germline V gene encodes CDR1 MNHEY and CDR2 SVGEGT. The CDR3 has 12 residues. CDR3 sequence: CASSSQSPEAFF. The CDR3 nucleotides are TGTGCCAGCAGTTCCCAGTCCCCTGAAGCTTTCTTT.

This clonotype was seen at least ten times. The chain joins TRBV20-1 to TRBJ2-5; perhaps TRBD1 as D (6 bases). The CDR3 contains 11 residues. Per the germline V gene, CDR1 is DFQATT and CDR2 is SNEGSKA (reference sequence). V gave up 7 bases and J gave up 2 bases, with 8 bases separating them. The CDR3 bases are TGCAGTGAGGGGGTTCAAGAGACCCAGTACTTC. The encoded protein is CSEGVQETQYF.

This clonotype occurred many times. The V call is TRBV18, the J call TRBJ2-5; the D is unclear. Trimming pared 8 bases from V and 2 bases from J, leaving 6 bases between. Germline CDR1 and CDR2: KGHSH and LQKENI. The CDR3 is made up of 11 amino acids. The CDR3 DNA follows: TGTGCCAGCGGCAGACAAGAGACCCAGTACTTC. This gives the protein CASGRQETQYF.

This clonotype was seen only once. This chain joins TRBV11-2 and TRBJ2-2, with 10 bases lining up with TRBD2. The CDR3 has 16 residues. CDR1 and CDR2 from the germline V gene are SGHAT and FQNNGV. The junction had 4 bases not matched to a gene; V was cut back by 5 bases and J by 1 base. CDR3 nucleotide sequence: TGTGCCAGCAGCCCTATAGCGGGAGGGAACACCGGGGAGCTGTTTTTT. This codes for CASSPIAGGNTGELFF.

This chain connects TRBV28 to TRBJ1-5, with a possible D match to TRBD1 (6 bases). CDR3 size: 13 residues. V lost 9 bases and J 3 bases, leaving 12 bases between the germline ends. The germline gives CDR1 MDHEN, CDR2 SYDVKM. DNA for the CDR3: TGTGCCAGTGACAGGTCTCTCAATCAGCCCCAGCATTTT. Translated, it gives CASDRSLNQPQHF.